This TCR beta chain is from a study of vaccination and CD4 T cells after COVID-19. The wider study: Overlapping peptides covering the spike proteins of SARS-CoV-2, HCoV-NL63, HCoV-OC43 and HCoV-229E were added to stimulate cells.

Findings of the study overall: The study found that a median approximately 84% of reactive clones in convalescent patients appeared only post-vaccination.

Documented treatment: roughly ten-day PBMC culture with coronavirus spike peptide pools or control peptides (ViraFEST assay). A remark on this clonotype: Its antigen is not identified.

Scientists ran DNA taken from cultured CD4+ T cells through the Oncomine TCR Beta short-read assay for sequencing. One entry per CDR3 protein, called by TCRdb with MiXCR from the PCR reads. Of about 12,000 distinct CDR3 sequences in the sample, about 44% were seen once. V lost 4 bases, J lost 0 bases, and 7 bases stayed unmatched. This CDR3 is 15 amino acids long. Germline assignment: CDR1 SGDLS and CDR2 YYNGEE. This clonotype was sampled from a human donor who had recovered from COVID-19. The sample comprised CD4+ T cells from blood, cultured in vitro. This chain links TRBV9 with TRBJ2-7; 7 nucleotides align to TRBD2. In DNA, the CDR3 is TGTGCCAGCAGCATTTCGGCGGGGGTCTCCTACGAGCAGTACTTC. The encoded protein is CASSISAGVSYEQYF.